The clone carrying this TCR beta chain was seen a handful of times. Its antigen is not identified. Combining a sample-barcoded 5' primer with a J-beta primer mix, a second PCR ran for 7 to 11 cycles. TCRdb fed the 5' RACE reads into MiXCR, producing one record per CDR3 protein. The repertoire holds over a million distinct CDR3 sequences, with approximately 59% as singletons. The record originates from a study of blood T cells in healthy people across ages. Points from the study as a whole: Significant beta diversity loss was already apparent by age roughly 44, declining roughly linearly.

Each individual donor underwent a draw of approximately 9.8 milliliters of peripheral blood. Samples each yielded at least 5 micrograms of total RNA. The length of the CDR3 is 15 residues. V was clipped by 2 bases and J by 2 bases; unmatched bases: 6. In germline, CDR1 is ENHRY, CDR2 SYGVKD. This receptor was obtained from a man younger than 35 in good health. The rearrangement links TRBV10-3 to TRBJ2-7; the match to TRBD1 covers 7 bases. Sample: blood. The CDR3, as DNA: TGTGCCATCAGTGAGCCGGGACAGCCTCCCTACGAGCAGTACTTC. This codes for CAISEPGQPPYEQYF.